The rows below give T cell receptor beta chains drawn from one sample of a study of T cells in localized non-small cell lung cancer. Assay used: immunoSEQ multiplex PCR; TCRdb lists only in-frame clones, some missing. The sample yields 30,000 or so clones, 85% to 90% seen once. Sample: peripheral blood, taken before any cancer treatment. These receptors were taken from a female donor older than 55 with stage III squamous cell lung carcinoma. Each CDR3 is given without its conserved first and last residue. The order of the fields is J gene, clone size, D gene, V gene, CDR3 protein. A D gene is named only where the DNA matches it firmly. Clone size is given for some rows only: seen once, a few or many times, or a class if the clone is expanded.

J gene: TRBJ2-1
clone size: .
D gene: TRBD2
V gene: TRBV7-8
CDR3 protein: ASSGTSGGSYNEQF

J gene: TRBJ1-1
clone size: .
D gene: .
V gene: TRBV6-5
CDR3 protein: ASSPRDGAEAF

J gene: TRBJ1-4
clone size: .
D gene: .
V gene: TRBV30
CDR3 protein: AWDAGLGGEKLF

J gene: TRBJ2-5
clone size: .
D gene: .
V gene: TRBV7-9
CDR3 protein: ASGLGEETQY

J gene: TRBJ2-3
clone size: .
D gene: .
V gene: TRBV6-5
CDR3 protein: ASRRVIEGDTQY

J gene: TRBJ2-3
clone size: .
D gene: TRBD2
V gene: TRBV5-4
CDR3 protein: ASSERGGLDTQY

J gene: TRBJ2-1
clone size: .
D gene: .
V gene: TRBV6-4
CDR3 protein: ASSSSHNEQF

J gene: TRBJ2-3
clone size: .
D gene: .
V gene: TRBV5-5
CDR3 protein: ASSWSDSDTQY

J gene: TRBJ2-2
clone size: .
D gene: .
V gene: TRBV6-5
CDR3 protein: ASRFGVTAGGELF

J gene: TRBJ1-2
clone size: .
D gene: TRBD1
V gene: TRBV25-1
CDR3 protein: ASSGRDRGIYGYT

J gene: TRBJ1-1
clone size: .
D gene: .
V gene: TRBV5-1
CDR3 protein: ASSLNQGRTEAF

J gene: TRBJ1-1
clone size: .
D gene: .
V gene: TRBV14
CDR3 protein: ASSPVDNTEAF

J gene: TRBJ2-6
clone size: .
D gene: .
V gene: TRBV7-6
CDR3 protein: ASSLEPPSGTGANVLT

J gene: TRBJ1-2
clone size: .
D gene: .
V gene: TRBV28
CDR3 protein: ASSTQGRGYT

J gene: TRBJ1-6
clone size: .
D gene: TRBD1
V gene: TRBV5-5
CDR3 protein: ASSLNSGTGNSPLH

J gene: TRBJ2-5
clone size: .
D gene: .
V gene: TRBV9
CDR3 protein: ASSVDSEAETQY

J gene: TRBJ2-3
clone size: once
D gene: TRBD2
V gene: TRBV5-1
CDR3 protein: ASSDGTSGVTDTQY

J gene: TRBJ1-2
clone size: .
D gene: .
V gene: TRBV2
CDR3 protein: ASSGGIPSSYGYT

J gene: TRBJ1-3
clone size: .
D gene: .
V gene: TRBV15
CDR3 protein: ATSRDTASGNTIY

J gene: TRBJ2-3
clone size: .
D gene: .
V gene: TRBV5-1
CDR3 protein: ASSPSIRADTQY

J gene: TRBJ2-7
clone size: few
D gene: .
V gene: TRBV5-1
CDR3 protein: ASRARGGDSYEQY

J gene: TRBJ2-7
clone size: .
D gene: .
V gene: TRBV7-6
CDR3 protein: ASSPRQEDPYEQY

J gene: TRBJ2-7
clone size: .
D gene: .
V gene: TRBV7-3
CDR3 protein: ASSSDTLEGHEQY

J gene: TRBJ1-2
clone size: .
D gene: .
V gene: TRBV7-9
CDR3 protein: ASSARRDPRLYGYT

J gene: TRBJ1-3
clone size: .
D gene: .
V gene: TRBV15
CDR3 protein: ATSRDQSSGNTIY

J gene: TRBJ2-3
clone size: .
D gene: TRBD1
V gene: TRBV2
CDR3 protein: ASSGRTGGTDTQY

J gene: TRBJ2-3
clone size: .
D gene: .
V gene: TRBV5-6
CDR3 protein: ASKTFRVSTDTQY

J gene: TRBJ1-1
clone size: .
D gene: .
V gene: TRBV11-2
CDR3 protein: ASSLVPGVGEAF

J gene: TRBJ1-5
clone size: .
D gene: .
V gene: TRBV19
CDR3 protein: ASSITTDSNQPQH

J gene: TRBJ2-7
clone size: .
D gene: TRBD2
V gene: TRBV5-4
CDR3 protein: ASSYEREGPYEQY

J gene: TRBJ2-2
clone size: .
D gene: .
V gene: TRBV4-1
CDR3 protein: ASSQREGGTGELF

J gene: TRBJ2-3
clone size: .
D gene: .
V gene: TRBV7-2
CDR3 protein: ASSLAEIIARTDTQY

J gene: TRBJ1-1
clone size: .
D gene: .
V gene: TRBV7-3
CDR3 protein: ASRSQGGTEAF

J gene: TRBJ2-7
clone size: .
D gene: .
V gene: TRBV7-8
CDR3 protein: ASSFLASSSYEQY

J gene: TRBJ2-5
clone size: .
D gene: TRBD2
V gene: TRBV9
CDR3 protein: ASTRTSGEETQY

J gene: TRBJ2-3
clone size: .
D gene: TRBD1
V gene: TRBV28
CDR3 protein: ASSTDRTSTDTQY

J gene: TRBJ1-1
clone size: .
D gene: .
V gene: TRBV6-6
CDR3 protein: ASSTQNTEAF

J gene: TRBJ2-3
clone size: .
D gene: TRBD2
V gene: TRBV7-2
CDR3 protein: ASSFGLAGGLGSDTQY

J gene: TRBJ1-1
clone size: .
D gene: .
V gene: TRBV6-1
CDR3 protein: ASTLEGGTEAF

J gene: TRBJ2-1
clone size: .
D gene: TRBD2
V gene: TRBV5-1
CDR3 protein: ASSLPGTSGADEQF

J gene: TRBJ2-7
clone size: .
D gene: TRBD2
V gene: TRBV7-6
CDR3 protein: ASSLVRSGGGADEQY

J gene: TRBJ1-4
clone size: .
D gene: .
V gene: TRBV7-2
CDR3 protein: ASSLDSAAFNEKLF

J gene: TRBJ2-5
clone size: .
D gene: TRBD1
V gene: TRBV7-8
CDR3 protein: ASSLGRRTGGMQTQY

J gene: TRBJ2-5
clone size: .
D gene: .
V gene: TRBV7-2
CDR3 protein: ASTAGDLQETQY

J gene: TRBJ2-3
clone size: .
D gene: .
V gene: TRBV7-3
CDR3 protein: ASSLRGLGIGSTDTQY

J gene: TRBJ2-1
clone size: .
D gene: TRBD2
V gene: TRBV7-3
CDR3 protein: ASSLTGPSGGSSLNEQF